The 15 T cell receptor beta chains reported below all come from one sample, sequenced in a study of regulatory T cells in long-lasting Graves disease. Combining iRepertoire HTBI primers with Arm-PCR of CDR3 regions, the authors built TCR beta libraries. A single record per CDR3 protein comes from TCRdb applying MiXCR to the multiplex PCR reads. The sample contains 500,000 to 700,000 distinct CDR3 sequences, roughly 30% of which appear only once. Time point specified: persistent/refractory GD, antithyroid drugs over 5 years with positive TRAb. The TCR library was made from RNA that had been extracted from PBMCs in TRIzol. The material sequenced was peripheral blood mononuclear cells (PBMCs), taken when the disease was refractory, from a patient treated with antithyroid drugs. The source of these receptors is a female donor with Graves disease.

The chain couples TRBV12-3 or TRBV12-4 to TRBJ2-3; D may be TRBD2 (6 bases). The CDR3 spans 14 residues. V was pared by 6 bases and J by 6 bases, with 16 bases between. The CDR3 spells CASSLQLAVDTQYF. DNA for the CDR3: TGTGCCAGCAGCTTACAACTAGCCGTCGATACGCAGTATTTT.

The V and J genes are TRBV6-2 or TRBV6-3 and TRBJ2-4; TRBD2 aligns across 8 bases. Per germline, CDR1 MNHEY and CDR2 SVGEGT. V lost 6 bases, J lost 5 bases, and 9 bases stayed unmatched. The CDR3 is made up of 15 amino acids. DNA of the CDR3: TGTGCCAGCAGCCGGACCGGGACTAGAGAAAACATTCAGTACTTC. Translated, it gives CASSRTGTRENIQYF.

The rearrangement links TRBV6-1 to TRBJ1-1; tentative D call: TRBD1 (5 bases). Germline CDR1 MNHNS, CDR2 SASEGT. V was trimmed by 7 bases and J by 1 base, leaving 22 bases between them. CDR3 length equals 17 residues. CDR3 DNA: TGTGCCAGCAAATTGGTCGGGACGCCAGCCCCGAACACTGAAGCTTTCTTT. Translating gives CASKLVGTPAPNTEAFF.

V is TRBV6-2 or TRBV6-3 and J is TRBJ2-2, with 11 bases lining up with TRBD2. The CDR3 spans 17 residues. V gave up 0 bases and J gave up 7 bases; unmatched junction bases: 7. Germline-derived CDR1 and CDR2 are MNHEY and SVGEGT. CDR3 in DNA: TGTGCCAGCAGTTACTCGTTAGCGGGAGGGCGTATCGGGGAGCTGTTTTTT. Its protein is CASSYSLAGGRIGELFF.

This clonotype has a handful of counts. The chain carries TRBV7-2 and TRBJ1-4; D remains ambiguous. CDR1 and CDR2 (germline): SGHTA, FQGNSA. Trimming shortened V by 5 bases and J by 6 bases, and 13 bases separated the two germline ends. This CDR3 comprises 14 residues. CDR3 residues: CASSPRQGYEKLFF. The CDR3 DNA reads TGTGCCAGCAGCCCGAGACAAGGATATGAAAAACTGTTTTTT. The full variable domain, with the rest looked up from reference TRBV7-2 and TRBJ1-4, is GAGVSQSPSNKVTEKGKDVELRCDPISGHTALYWYRQSLGQGLEFLIYFQGNSAPDKSGLPSDRFSAERTGGSVSTLTIQRTQQEDSAVYLCASSPRQGYEKLFFGSGTQLSVL.

This clonotype showed up just a few times. V is TRBV3-1 and J is TRBJ2-5, with D possibly being TRBD1 or TRBD2 (5 bases each). With 2 bases removed from V and 5 bases from J, the gap between germline ends came to 9 bases. The CDR3 loop spans 13 amino acids. Per germline, CDR1 LGHDT and CDR2 YNNKEL (reference sequence). CDR3 sequence reads: CASSQQGGETQYF. The CDR3 DNA reads TGTGCCAGCAGCCAACAGGGCGGGGAGACCCAGTACTTC.

The V gene is TRBV19, the J gene TRBJ2-2, with a tentative D call TRBD2 (5 bases). The CDR3 sequence is 13 residues long. Germline CDR1 and CDR2: LNHDA and SQIVND (reference sequence). The V gene lost 7 bases and the J gene lost 7 bases, with 13 bases spanning the gap. Here the CDR3 DNA reads TGTGCCAGTACCACTAGGCGAATCGGGGAGCTGTTTTTT. Protein: CASTTRRIGELFF.

The V gene is TRBV7-9, the J gene TRBJ2-2; the match to TRBD2 covers 8 bases. CDR1 is SEHNR, CDR2 FQNEAQ, per germline (reference sequence). The CDR3 totals 15 residues. Trimming at V came to 3 bases and at J to 6 bases, leaving 6 bases not matched to a gene. This chain's CDR3 is CASSFSTGLAGELFF. Written as DNA, the CDR3 is TGTGCCAGCAGCTTCTCGACGGGACTAGCCGGGGAGCTGTTTTTT.

The chain uses TRBV28 and TRBJ1-2; D remains unclear. The V and J ends lost 3 bases and 4 bases respectively, with 9 bases between them. Looked up from germline, CDR1 is MDHEN and CDR2 is SYDVKM. The CDR3 runs to 13 residues. CDR3 protein: CASSFGVRYGYTF. CDR3 nucleotides: TGTGCCAGCAGTTTCGGGGTGCGCTATGGCTACACCTTC.

The chain is built from TRBV7-2 and TRBJ2-5; 9 bases map to TRBD2. V was pared by 1 base and J by 5 bases, with 8 bases of the junction left unmatched. CDR1 and CDR2 from the germline V gene are SGHTA and FQGNSA. The CDR3 consists of 16 residues. The CDR3 coding sequence is TGTGCCAGCAGCTTAGGCGGGAGGGCCTCACGGGAGACCCAGTACTTC. It yields the protein CASSLGGRASRETQYF.

This clonotype appeared a few times. V is TRBV28 and J is TRBJ2-7; 10 positions match TRBD1. V lost 7 bases to trimming and J lost 4 bases; unmatched junction nucleotides: 7. Per the germline V gene, CDR1 is MDHEN and CDR2 is SYDVKM. This CDR3 contains 14 residues. The CDR3 nucleotides read TGTGCCAGCACCCCGACAGGGGGCGAATACGAGCAGTACTTC. Translated, it gives CASTPTGGEYEQYF.

The V gene is TRBV11-2, the J gene TRBJ2-5, with a possible D match to TRBD1 (7 bases). The V gene lost 5 bases and the J gene lost 4 bases, with 17 bases spanning the gap. CDR1 SGHAT and CDR2 FQNNGV come from the germline V gene. The length of the CDR3 is 15 residues. CDR3 coding DNA: TGTGCCAGCAGCACCTCAGGGGGAGGTAGAGAGACCCAGTACTTC. Amino acid sequence: CASSTSGGGRETQYF.

This clonotype was found a few times. This sequence joins TRBV12-3 or TRBV12-4 and TRBJ2-7; no reliable D call. CDR3 size: 12 residues. Trimming cost V 5 bases and J 2 bases, with 7 bases left between them. CDR3: CASSLEAYEQYF. As DNA, the CDR3 is TGTGCCAGCAGTCTAGAGGCCTACGAGCAGTACTTC.

V gene TRBV29-1 combines with J gene TRBJ1-1; D is unclear. The CDR3 loop spans 13 amino acids. V was shortened by 3 bases and J by 1 base, with 9 bases between the two germline ends. Germline V gene lookup returns CDR1 SQVTM and CDR2 ANQGSEA. CDR3 DNA sequence: TGCAGCGTTGAGGCCCATGAGAACACTGAAGCTTTCTTT. It translates to CSVEAHENTEAFF. The whole variable domain, filled in from reference TRBV29-1 and TRBJ1-1, reads SAVISQKPSRDICQRGTSLTIQCQVDSQVTMMFWYRQQPGQSLTLIATANQGSEATYESGFVIDKFPISRPNLTFSTLTVSNMSPEDSSIYLCSVEAHENTEAFFGQGTRLTVV.

The chain links TRBV7-9 to TRBJ1-1; D uncertain. Germline CDR1 SEHNR, CDR2 FQNEAQ (reference sequence). This CDR3 is built from 14 residues. Trimming took 5 bases from V and 1 from J, leaving 11 bases between them. The CDR3 bases are TGTGCCAGCAGCCTGGAGACGGCGAACACTGAAGCTTTCTTT. Protein: CASSLETANTEAFF.